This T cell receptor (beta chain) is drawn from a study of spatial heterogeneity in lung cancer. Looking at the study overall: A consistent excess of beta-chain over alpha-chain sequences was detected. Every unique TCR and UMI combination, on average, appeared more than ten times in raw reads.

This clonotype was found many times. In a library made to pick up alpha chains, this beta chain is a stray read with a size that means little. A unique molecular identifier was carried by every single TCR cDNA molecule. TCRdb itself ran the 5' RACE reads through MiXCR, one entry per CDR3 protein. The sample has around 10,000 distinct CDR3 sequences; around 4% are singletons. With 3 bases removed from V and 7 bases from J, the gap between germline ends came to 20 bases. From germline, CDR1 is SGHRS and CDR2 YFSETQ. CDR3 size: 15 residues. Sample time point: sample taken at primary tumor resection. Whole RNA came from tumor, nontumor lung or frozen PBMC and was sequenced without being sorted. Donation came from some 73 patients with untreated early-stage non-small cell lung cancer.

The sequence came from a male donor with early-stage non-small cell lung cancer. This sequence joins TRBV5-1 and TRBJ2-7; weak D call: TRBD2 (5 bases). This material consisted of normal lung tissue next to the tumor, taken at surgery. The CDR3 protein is CASSSNRETLGEQYF. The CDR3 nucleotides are TGCGCCAGCAGCTCGAACCGGGAAACTCTGGGAGAGCAGTACTTC.